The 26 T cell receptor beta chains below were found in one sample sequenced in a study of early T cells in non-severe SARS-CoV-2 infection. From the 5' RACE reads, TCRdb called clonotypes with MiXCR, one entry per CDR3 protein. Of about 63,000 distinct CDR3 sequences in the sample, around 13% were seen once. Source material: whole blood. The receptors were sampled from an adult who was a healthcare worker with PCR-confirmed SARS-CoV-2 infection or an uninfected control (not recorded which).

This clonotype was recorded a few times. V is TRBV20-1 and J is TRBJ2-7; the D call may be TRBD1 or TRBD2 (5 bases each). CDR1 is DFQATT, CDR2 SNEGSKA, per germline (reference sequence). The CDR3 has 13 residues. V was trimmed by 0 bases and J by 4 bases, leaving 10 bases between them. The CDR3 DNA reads TGCAGTGCTAGAGATCCTGGGGGTTACGAGCAGTACTTC. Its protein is CSARDPGGYEQYF.

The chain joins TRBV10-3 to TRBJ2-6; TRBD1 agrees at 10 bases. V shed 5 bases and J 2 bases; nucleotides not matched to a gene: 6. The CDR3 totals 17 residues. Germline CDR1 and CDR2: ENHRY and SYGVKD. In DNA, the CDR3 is TGTGCCATCAGTCTCGCCGGGACAGGGGCTGGGGCCAACGTCCTGACTTTC. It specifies CAISLAGTGAGANVLTF.

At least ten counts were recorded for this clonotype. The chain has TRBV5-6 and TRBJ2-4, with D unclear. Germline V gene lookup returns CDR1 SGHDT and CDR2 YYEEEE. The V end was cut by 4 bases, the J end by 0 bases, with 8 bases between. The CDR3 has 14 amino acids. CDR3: CASSDILAKNIQYF. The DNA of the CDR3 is TGTGCCAGCAGCGATATACTAGCCAAAAACATTCAGTACTTC.

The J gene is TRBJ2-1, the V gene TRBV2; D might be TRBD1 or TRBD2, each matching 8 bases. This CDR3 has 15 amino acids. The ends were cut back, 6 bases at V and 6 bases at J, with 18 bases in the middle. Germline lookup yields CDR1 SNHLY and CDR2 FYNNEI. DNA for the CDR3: TGTGCCAGCAGCCCAGGGGGCGGGGGGTTCAATGAGCAGTTCTTC. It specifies CASSPGGGGFNEQFF.

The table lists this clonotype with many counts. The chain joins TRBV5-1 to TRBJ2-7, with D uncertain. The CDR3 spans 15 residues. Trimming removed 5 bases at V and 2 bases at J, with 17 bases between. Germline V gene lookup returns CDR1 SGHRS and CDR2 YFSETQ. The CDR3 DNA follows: TGCGCCAGCAGAACATCGATAGGGCCGACCTACGAGCAGTACTTC. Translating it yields CASRTSIGPTYEQYF.

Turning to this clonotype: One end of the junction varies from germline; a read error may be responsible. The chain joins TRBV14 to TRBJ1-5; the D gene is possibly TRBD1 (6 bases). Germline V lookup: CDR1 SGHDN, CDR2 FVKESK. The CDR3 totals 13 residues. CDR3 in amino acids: CASSQGAEQPRHF. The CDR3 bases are TGTGCCAGCAGCCAGGGGGCCGAACAGCCCCGGCATTTT.

The CDR3 DNA sequence: TGTGCCAGCAGCACCCACGGTAGCGAGAACACCGGGGAGCTGTTTTTT. Residues: CASSTHGSENTGELFF. The genes are TRBV4-2 and TRBJ2-2; weak D call: TRBD2 (5 bases). Germline CDR1 reads LGHNA; CDR2 reads YNFKEQ. This CDR3 is built from 16 residues. Trimming cost V 5 bases and J 1 base, with 14 bases left between them.

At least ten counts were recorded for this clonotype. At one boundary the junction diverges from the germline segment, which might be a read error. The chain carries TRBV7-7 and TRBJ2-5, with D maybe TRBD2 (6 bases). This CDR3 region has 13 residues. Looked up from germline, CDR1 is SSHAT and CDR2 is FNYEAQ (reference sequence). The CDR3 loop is CASSFSGAGGQYF. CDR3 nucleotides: TGTGCTAGCAGCTTCTCAGGAGCCGGGGGCCAGTACTTC.

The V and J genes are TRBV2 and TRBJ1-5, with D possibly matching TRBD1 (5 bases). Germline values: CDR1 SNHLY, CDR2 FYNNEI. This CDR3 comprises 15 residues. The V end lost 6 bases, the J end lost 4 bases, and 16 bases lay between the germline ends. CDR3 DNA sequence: TGTGCCAGCAGCGCCGGGACCCTAACAAATCAGCCCCAGCATTTT. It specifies CASSAGTLTNQPQHF.

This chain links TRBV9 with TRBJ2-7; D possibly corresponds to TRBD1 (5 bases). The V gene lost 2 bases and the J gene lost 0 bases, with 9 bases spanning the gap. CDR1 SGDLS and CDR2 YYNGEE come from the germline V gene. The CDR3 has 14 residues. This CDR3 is CASSVLGDSYEQYF. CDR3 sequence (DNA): TGTGCCAGCAGCGTTTTAGGGGACTCCTACGAGCAGTACTTC.

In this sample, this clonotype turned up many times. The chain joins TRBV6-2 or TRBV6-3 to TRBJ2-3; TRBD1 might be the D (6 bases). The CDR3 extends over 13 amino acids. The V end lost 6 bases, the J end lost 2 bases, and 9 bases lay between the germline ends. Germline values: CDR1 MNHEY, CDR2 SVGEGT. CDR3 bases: TGTGCCAGCAGGGGGACAAACACAGATACGCAGTATTTT. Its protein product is CASRGTNTDTQYF.

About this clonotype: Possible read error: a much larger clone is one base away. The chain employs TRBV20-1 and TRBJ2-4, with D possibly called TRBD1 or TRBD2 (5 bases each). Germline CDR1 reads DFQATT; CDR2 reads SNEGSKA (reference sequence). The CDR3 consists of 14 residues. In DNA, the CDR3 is TGCAGTGCTAGTGGGGGATTAGCCAAAAACATTCGGTACTTC. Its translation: CSASGGLAKNIRYF.

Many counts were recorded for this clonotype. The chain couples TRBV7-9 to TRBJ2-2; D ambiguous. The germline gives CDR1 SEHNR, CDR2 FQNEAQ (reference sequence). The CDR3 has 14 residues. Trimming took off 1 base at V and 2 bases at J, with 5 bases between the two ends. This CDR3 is CASSLDINTGELFF. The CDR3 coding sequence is TGTGCCAGCAGCTTAGACATAAACACCGGGGAGCTGTTTTTT. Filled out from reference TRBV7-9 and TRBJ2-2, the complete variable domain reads DTGVSQNPRHKITKRGQNVTFRCDPISEHNRLYWYRQTLGQGPEFLTYFQNEAQLEKSRLLSDRFSAERPKGSFSTLEIQRTEQGDSAMYLCASSLDINTGELFFGEGSRLTVL.

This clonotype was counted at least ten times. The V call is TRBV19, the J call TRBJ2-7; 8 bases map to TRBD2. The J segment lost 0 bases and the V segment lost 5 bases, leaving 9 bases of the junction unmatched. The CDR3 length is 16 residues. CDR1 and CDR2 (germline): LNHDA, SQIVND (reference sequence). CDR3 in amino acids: CASSPWSGGSSYEQYF. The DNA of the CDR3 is TGTGCCAGTAGTCCCTGGAGCGGGGGTAGCTCCTACGAGCAGTACTTC.

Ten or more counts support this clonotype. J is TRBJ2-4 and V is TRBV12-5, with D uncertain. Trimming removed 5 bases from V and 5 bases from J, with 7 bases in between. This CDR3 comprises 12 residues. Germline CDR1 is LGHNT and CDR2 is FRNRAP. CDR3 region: CASGEQQNIQYF. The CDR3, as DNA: TGTGCTAGTGGTGAACAGCAAAACATTCAGTACTTC.

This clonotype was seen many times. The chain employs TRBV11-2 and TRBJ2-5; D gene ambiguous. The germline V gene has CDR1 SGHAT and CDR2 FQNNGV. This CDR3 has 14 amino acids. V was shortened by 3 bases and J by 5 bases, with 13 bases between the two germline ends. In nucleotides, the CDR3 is TGTGCCAGCAGCTTGTTAAGAGTAGGGGAGACCCAGTACTTC. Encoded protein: CASSLLRVGETQYF. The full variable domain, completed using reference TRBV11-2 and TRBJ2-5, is EAGVAQSPRYKIIEKRQSVAFWCNPISGHATLYWYQQILGQGPKLLIQFQNNGVVDDSQLPKDRFSAERLKGVDSTLKIQPAKLEDSAVYLCASSLLRVGETQYFGPGTRLLVL.

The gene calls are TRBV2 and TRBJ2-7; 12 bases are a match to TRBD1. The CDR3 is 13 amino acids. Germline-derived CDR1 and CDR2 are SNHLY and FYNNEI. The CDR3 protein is CAFGDRGPYEQYF. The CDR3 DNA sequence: TGTGCATTCGGGGACAGGGGGCCCTACGAGCAGTACTTC. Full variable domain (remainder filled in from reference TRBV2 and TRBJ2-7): EPEVTQTPSHQVTQMGQEVILRCVPISNHLYFYWYRQILGQKVEFLVSFYNNEISEKSEIFDDQFSVERPDGSNFTLKIRSTKLEDSAMYFCAFGDRGPYEQYFGPGTRLTVT.

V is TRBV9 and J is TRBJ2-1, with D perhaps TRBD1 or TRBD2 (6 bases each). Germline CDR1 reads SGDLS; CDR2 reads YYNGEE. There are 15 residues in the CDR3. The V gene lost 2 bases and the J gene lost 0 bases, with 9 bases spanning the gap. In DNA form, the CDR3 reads TGTGCCAGCAGCGTCGGGGGCCGCTCCTACAATGAGCAGTTCTTC. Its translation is CASSVGGRSYNEQFF.

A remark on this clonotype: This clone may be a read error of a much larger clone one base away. The CDR3: CASRSLSQGASGNTIYF. The CDR3 DNA reads TGTGCCAGTCGATCGTTAAGTCAGGGGGCAAGTGGAAACACCATATATTTT. This rearrangement joins TRBV19 to TRBJ1-3; 8 positions agree with TRBD1. The V and J ends lost 8 bases and 3 bases, in that order; junction bases with no gene match: 15. The CDR3 totals 17 residues. Germline loops: CDR1 LNHDA, CDR2 SQIVND (reference sequence).

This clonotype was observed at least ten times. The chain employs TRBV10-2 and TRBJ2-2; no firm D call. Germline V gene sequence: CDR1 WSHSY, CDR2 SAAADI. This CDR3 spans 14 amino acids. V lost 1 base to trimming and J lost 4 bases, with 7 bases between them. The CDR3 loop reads CASSEFIGTGELFF. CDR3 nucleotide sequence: TGCGCCAGCAGTGAGTTCATTGGCACCGGGGAGCTGTTTTTT.

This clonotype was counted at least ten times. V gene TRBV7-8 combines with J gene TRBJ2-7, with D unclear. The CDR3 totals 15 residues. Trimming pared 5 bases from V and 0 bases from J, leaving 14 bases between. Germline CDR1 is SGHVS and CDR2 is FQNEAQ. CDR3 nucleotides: TGTGCCAGCAGCCAGAGGTTCCAAAGCTCCTACGAGCAGTACTTC. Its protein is CASSQRFQSSYEQYF.

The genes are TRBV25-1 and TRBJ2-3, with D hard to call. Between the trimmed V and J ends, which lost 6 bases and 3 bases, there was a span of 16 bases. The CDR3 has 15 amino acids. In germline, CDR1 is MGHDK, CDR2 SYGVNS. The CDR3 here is CASSVDSAWTDTQYF. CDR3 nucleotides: TGTGCCAGCAGCGTAGATAGTGCATGGACAGATACGCAGTATTTT.

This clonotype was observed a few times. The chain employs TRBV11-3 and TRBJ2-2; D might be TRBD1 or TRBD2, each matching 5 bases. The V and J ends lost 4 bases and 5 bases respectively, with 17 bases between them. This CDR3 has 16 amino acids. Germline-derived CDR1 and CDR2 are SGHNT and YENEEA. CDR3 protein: CASSSRLQEVTGELFF. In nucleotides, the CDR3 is TGTGCCAGCAGCTCACGCTTACAGGAGGTTACCGGGGAGCTGTTTTTT.

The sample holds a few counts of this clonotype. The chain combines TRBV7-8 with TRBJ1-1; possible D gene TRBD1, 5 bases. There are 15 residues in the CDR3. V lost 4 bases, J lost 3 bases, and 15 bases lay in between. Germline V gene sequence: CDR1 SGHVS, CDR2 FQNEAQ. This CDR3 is CASSSGRFRDTEAFF. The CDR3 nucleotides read TGTGCCAGCAGCTCAGGGCGGTTTCGGGACACTGAAGCTTTCTTT. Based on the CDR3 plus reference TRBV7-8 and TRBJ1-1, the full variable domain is GAGVSQSPRYKVAKRGQDVALRCDPISGHVSLFWYQQALGQGPEFLTYFQNEAQLDKSGLPSDRFFAERPEGSVSTLKIQRTQQEDSAVYLCASSSGRFRDTEAFFGQGTRLTVV.

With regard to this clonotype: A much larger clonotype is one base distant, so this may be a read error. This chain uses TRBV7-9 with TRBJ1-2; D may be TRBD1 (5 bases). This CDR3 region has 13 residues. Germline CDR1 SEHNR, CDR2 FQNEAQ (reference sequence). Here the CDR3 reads CASNVGDIYGCTF. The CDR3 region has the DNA TGTGCCAGCAACGTGGGGGATATCTATGGCTGCACCTTC.

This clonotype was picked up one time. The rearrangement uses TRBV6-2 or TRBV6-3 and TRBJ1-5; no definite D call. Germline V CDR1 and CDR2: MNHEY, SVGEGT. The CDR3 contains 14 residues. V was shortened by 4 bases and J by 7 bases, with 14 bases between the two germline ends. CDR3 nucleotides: TGTGCCAGCAGTTTTGGTGTGCAACGGCAGCCCCAGCATTTT. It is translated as CASSFGVQRQPQHF.